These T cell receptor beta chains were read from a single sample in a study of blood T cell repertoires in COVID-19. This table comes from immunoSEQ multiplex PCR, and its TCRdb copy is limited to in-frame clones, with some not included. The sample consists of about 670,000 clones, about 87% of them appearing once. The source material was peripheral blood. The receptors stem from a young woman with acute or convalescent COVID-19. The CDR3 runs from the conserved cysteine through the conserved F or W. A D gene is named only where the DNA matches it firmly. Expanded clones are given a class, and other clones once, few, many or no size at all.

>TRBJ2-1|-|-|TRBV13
TGTGCCAGCAGCTTAGGGCGGGGCGTATACAATGAGCAGTTCTTC
CASSLGRGVYNEQFF
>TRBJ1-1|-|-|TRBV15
TGTGCCACCAGCAGAAAGAAACAGGGTTTGAACACTGAAGCTTTCTTT
CATSRKKQGLNTEAFF
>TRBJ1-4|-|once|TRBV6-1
TGTGCCAGCAGTGCGGGGTGGGATAATGAAAAACTGTTTTTT
CASSAGWDNEKLFF
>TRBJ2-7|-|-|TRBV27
TGTGCCAGCAGTTTAGGGCCTGCGTACGAGCAGTACTTC
CASSLGPAYEQYF
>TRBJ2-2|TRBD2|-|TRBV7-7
TGTGCCAGCAGTGCTAGCGGGGGGAACACCGGGGAGCTGTTTTTT
CASSASGGNTGELFF
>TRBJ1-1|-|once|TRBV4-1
TGCGCCAGCAGCCTCGGACAGATAGGACGGTGGTGGGTGGGAGCTTTCTTT
CASSLGQIGRWWVGAFF
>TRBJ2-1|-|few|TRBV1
TGCACCAGCAGCCACCGTTCTAGCGGGGGGGAACCTAATGAGCAGTTCTTC
CTSSHRSSGGEPNEQFF
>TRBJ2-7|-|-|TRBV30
TGTGCCTGTCGAAGGGGTAGTTCCTACGAGCAGTACTTC
CACRRGSSYEQYF
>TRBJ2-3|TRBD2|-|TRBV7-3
TGTGCCAGCAGCTCAGGAACGGGGGGGCTCACAGATACGCAGTATTTT
CASSSGTGGLTDTQYF
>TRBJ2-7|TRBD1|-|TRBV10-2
TGCGCCAGCAGTTCTTCCGGGACAGCGTTTCGGGAGCAGTACTTC
CASSSSGTAFREQYF
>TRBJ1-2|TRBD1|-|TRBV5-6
TGTGCCAGCAGCGCGGGACAGGGGATGGGCTACACCTTC
CASSAGQGMGYTF
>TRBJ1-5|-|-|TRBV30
TGTGCCTGGAGTCTAGTTGGACAGAATCAGCCCCAGCATTTT
CAWSLVGQNQPQHF
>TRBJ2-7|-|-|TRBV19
TGTGCCAGTAGTATCGAGGACAACTACGAGCAGTACTTC
CASSIEDNYEQYF
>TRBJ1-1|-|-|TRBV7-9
TGTGCCAGCAGCTTAGCGGGACACACCACTGAAGCTTTCTTT
CASSLAGHTTEAFF
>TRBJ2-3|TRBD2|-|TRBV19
TGTGCCAGTACCGGAATTAGCGGGGGGGCTCTCACAGATACGCAGTATTTT
CASTGISGGALTDTQYF
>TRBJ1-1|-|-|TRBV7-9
TGTGCCAGCAGCCCAGACCCTCGGGGGGCCGACAGTCAGGGCACTGAAGCTTTCTTT
CASSPDPRGADSQGTEAFF
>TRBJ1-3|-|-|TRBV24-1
TGTGCCACCAGTGATTTGGAGGGGGAAGGCATATATTTT
CATSDLEGEGIYF
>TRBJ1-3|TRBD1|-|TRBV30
TGTGCCTGGGAAACAGGGGGTGGAAACACCATATATTTT
CAWETGGGNTIYF
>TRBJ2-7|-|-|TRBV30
TGTGCCTGGAGTCCCAAGGGGGGGCCAGACTTTTACGAGCAGTACTTC
CAWSPKGGPDFYEQYF
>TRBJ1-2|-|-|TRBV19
TGTGCCAGTAATCAGGGAACGCCCTTTGGCTACACCTTC
CASNQGTPFGYTF
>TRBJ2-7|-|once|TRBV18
TGTGCCAGCTCAGCCCAGTCCACCTCCTACGAGCAGTACTTC
CASSAQSTSYEQYF
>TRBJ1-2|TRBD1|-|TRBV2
TGTGCCAGCAGTTACGGGACAGGTCATGGCTACACCTTC
CASSYGTGHGYTF
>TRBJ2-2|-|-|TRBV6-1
TGTGCCAGCAGTGAAATGGGGGCAGGGAGGGCCGGGGAGCTGTTTTTT
CASSEMGAGRAGELFF